One and the same sample provided the 19 T cell receptor beta chains below, sequenced in a study of identical twins. Each CDR3 protein gets one entry after TCRdb re-called the 5' RACE reads with MiXCR. The sample holds under 250,000 distinct CDR3 sequences, approximately 6.8% seen once. The sample also formed part of further work on yellow fever vaccine responses in identical twins.

Specimen: CD8+ T cells sorted from blood. All receptors come from a woman aged 18-29 years in good health.

The rearrangement uses TRBV20-1 and TRBJ1-1; D is unresolved. V was clipped by 0 bases and J by 4 bases, with 18 bases between them. Per the germline V gene, CDR1 is DFQATT and CDR2 is SNEGSKA (reference sequence). The CDR3 runs to 16 residues. The chain's CDR3 is CSARDSPGPDGTEAFF. CDR3 DNA: TGCAGTGCTAGAGATTCCCCCGGCCCGGACGGCACTGAAGCTTTCTTT.

In its sample, this clonotype was seen a few times. The chain is built from TRBV7-6 and TRBJ2-7; 7 positions match TRBD1. Germline V gives CDR1 SGHVS, CDR2 FNYEAQ. CDR3 size: 14 residues. V shed 4 bases and J 5 bases; nucleotides not matched to a gene: 8. The CDR3 bases are TGTGCCAGCAGCTCTGGGCGAGGGGGCGACGAGCAGTACGTC. Translation gives CASSSGRGGDEQYV.

V and J are TRBV9 and TRBJ1-4; possible D gene TRBD1, 5 bases. The CDR3 runs 15 residues. Trimming removed 4 bases at V and 6 bases at J, with 16 bases between. Per germline, CDR1 SGDLS and CDR2 YYNGEE. The CDR3 coding sequence is TGTGCCAGCAGCCCTGGGACCGGAGGTTATGAAAAACTGTTTTTT. As protein: CASSPGTGGYEKLFF.

Worth noting for this clonotype: This may be a read error: a much more frequent sequence differs by one nucleotide. The chain is built from TRBV3-1 and TRBJ2-3, with TRBD1 identical over 9 bases. The V gene end was trimmed by 3 bases and the J gene end by 2 bases; junction bases not matched to a gene: 15. This CDR3 is built from 19 residues. Germline CDR1 LGHDT, CDR2 YNNKEL (reference sequence). The CDR3 DNA follows: TGTGCCAGCAGCCAGGATGTGCCGAGGGGACAGGGATTCACAGATACGCAGTATTTT. Amino acid sequence: CASSQDVPRGQGFTDTQYF.

This clonotype was recorded a few times. The CDR3, as DNA: TGTGCCAGCAGCCTAAACCGGGACAATGAGCAGTTCTTC. Protein: CASSLNRDNEQFF. The rearrangement links TRBV7-2 to TRBJ2-1; D unresolved. CDR1 and CDR2 from the germline V gene are SGHTA and FQGNSA. V was cut by 5 bases and J by 5 bases, with 10 bases left in between. The CDR3 totals 13 residues.

This clonotype was counted ten times or more. The V gene is TRBV13, the J gene TRBJ2-7, with 10 bases fitting TRBD1. This CDR3 comprises 15 residues. Per germline, CDR1 PRHDT and CDR2 FYEKMQ (reference sequence). J lost 0 bases, V lost 4 bases, and 3 bases had no gene match. This chain's CDR3 is CASSWTGGSSYEQYF. The CDR3 DNA is TGTGCCAGCAGCTGGACAGGGGGTAGCTCCTACGAGCAGTACTTC.

This clonotype was observed at least ten times. J is TRBJ1-4 and V is TRBV7-9, with no clear D. In germline, CDR1 is SEHNR, CDR2 FQNEAQ (reference sequence). There are 16 residues in the CDR3. Trimming cost V 2 bases and J 4 bases, with 14 bases left between them. The CDR3 is CASSLPGWKINEKLFF. CDR3 coding DNA: TGTGCCAGCAGCTTACCCGGCTGGAAAATTAATGAAAAACTGTTTTTT.

This clonotype has more than one count but fewer than ten. The chain couples TRBV18 to TRBJ1-1, with D tentatively TRBD1 (6 bases). This CDR3 has 15 amino acids. Germline V gives CDR1 KGHSH, CDR2 LQKENI. V lost 3 bases, J lost 2 bases, and 13 bases lay in between. CDR3: CASSPSGTKNTEAFF. The CDR3 nucleotides read TGTGCCAGCTCACCCTCCGGGACAAAAAACACTGAAGCTTTCTTT. Full variable domain (rest looked up from reference TRBV18 and TRBJ1-1): NAGVMQNPRHLVRRRGQEARLRCSPMKGHSHVYWYRQLPEEGLKFMVYLQKENIIDESGMPKERFSAEFPKEGPSILRIQQVVRGDSAAYFCASSPSGTKNTEAFFGQGTRLTVV.

This clonotype showed up many times. This chain links TRBV5-5 with TRBJ2-1; 9 bases map to TRBD1. The V and J ends lost 4 bases and 7 bases, in that order; junction bases with no gene match: 9. The CDR3 sequence is 15 residues long. Germline V gene data show CDR1 as SGHKS and CDR2 as YYEKEE (reference sequence). This CDR3 reads CASSRATGGVNEQFF. The CDR3 DNA reads as TGTGCCAGCAGCCGAGCGACAGGGGGAGTTAATGAGCAGTTCTTC.

This chain connects TRBV2 to TRBJ2-5; 9 nucleotides agree with TRBD1. CDR3 length: 15 amino acids. The germline CDR1 and CDR2 sequences are SNHLY and FYNNEI. Trimming took 8 bases from V and 0 from J; bases not matched to a gene: 7. The CDR3 is CASRRTGEYQETQYF. CDR3 nucleotide sequence: TGTGCCAGCCGACGGACAGGGGAGTACCAAGAGACCCAGTACTTC.

There are many counts of this clonotype. This sequence joins TRBV4-1 and TRBJ1-2, with 7 bases lining up with TRBD1. V lost 4 bases to trimming and J lost 0 bases; unmatched junction nucleotides: 11. In germline, CDR1 is MGHRA, CDR2 YSYEKL. CDR3 length equals 17 residues. CDR3 coding DNA: TGCGCCAGCAGCCTTCCTGCCGGGACAGAGTCTAACTATGGCTACACCTTC. Residues: CASSLPAGTESNYGYTF.

This clonotype was detected ten times or more. This CDR3 reads CASSVTGVTDTQYF. DNA for the CDR3: TGTGCCAGCAGCGTGACAGGGGTCACAGATACGCAGTATTTT. The chain uses TRBV7-8 and TRBJ2-3; 8 positions match TRBD1. The CDR3 length is 14 residues. V lost 5 bases, J lost 2 bases, and 3 bases stayed unmatched. CDR1 is SGHVS and CDR2 is FQNEAQ in the germline V gene.

V gene TRBV2 combines with J gene TRBJ2-5, with 11 positions matching TRBD2. Unmatched junction bases numbered 5, after V lost 3 bases and J lost 2 bases. Germline-derived CDR1 and CDR2 are SNHLY and FYNNEI. CDR3 length: 16 amino acids. The CDR3, as DNA: TGTGCCAGCAGTGATTCACTAGCGGGGGATCAAGAGACCCAGTACTTC. This translates into CASSDSLAGDQETQYF.

The chain couples TRBV12-3 or TRBV12-4 to TRBJ2-1; 7 positions match TRBD1. V gave up 3 bases and J gave up 0 bases; unmatched junction bases: 2. This CDR3 is 15 amino acids long. The CDR3 loop is CASSFRQGSYNEQFF. Written as DNA, the CDR3 is TGTGCCAGCAGTTTTCGACAGGGCTCCTACAATGAGCAGTTCTTC.

This clonotype was found many times. This chain connects TRBV24-1 to TRBJ1-2; D not resolved. The V and J ends lost 5 bases and 5 bases respectively, with 17 bases between them. The CDR3 runs 15 residues. Per the germline V gene, CDR1 is KGHDR and CDR2 is SFDVKD. The CDR3 reads CATSVPGEGLYGYTF. CDR3 nucleotides: TGTGCCACCAGTGTCCCAGGAGAAGGGCTATATGGCTACACCTTC.

In this sample, this clonotype turned up many times. V is TRBV7-9 and J is TRBJ1-1, with D uncertain. This CDR3 spans 11 amino acids. CDR1 is SEHNR, CDR2 FQNEAQ, per germline (reference sequence). Deletions cut 5 bases from V and 7 bases from J, with 8 bases between. CDR3 protein: CASSPLGEAFF. CDR3 DNA sequence: TGTGCCAGCAGCCCGCTGGGTGAAGCTTTCTTT.

This clonotype was observed many times. The chain couples TRBV24-1 to TRBJ2-1, with 12 positions matching TRBD2. V lost 5 bases and J lost 9; bases outside the gene matches: 10. Germline loops: CDR1 KGHDR, CDR2 SFDVKD. The CDR3 loop spans 16 amino acids. The DNA for the CDR3 is TGTGCCACCAGTGCCCTTTCTAGCGGGAGGGGGGGTGAGCAGTTCTTC. It translates to CATSALSSGRGGEQFF.

This clonotype was seen many times. This sequence joins TRBV20-1 and TRBJ2-7, with 8 bases identical to TRBD1. V was pared by 5 bases and J by 0 bases, with 6 bases of the junction left unmatched. This CDR3 contains 14 residues. CDR1 and CDR2 (germline): DFQATT, SNEGSKA (reference sequence). CDR3 residues: CSALQGDTSYEQYV. The CDR3, as DNA: TGCAGTGCTCTACAGGGGGACACCTCCTACGAGCAGTACGTC.

The table lists this clonotype with many counts. The chain employs TRBV27 and TRBJ1-2, with TRBD1 as a possible D gene (6 bases). The CDR3 spans 14 residues. The germline V and J ends were trimmed by 7 bases and 5 bases, with 17 bases remaining between them. Germline V gene sequence: CDR1 MNHEY, CDR2 SMNVEV (reference sequence). CDR3 sequence: CASNPGGGGYGYTF. DNA for the CDR3: TGTGCCAGCAACCCCGGTGGAGGGGGATATGGCTACACCTTC.